This entry concerns a single T cell receptor (beta chain). Its matching antigen is unknown. This sample stems from a study of cytomegalovirus exposure and HLA in healthy donors. Across the whole study: A subsequent analysis reported that the roughly 120 validation repertoires were produced on the same platform that had also been used for the approximately 700 first-cohort repertoires. Overall study results and limits: Under in vitro conditions, a few CMV-associated chains were confirmed as specific for CMV antigens. Rarity held for most TCR sequences, but there were some public TCRs that occurred in many donors.

The germline V and J ends were trimmed by 4 bases and 6 bases, with 13 bases remaining between them. This CDR3 comprises 13 residues. The germline V gene has CDR1 SGHTA and CDR2 FQGNSA. The study drew the donors from its roughly 130-subject validation cohort, separate from the approximately 670-subject first cohort. The data were produced by immunoSEQ multiplex PCR, yet TCRdb's version contains in-frame clones alone and is incomplete. The sample comprises more than 95,000 clones, approximately 91% of which are singletons, and 4.4% rests with the top ten. This TCR derives from a man aged 18 to 29 in good health and CMV-seropositive. The specimen was PBMCs. The gene calls are TRBV7-2 and TRBJ2-7, with TRBD2 as a possible D gene (6 bases). The CDR3 sequence is CASSSRRGTEQYF. CDR3 nucleotide sequence: TGTGCCAGCAGCTCCCGGCGCGGGACCGAGCAGTACTTC.